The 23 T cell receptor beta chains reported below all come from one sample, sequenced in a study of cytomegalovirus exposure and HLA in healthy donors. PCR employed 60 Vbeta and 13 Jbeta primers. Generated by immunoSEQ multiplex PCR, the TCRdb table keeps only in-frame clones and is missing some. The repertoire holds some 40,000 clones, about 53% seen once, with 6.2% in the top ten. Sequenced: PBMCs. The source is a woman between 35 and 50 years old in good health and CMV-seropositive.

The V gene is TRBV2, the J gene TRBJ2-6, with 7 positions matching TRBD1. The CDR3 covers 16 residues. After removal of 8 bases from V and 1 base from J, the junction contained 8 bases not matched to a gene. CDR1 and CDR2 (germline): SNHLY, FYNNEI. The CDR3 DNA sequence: TGTGCCAGCTGCGAGACAGGGTCTTCTGGGGCCAACGTCCTGACTTTC. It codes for CASCETGSSGANVLTF.

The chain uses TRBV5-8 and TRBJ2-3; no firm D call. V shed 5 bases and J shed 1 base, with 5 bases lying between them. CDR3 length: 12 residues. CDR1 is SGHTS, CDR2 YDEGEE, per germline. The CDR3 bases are TGTGCCAGCAGGGGCGGCACAGATACGCAGTATTTT. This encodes CASRGGTDTQYF.

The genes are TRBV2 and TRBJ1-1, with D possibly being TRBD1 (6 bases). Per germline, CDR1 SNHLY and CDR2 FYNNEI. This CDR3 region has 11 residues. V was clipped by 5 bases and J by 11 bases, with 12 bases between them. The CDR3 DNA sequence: TGTGCCAGCAGTTTGGACAGAAGGGCTTTCTTT. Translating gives CASSLDRRAFF.

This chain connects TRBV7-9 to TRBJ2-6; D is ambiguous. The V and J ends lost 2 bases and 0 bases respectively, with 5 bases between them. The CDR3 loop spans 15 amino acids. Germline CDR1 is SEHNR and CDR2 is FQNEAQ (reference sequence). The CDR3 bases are TGTGCCAGCAGCTTAATGGCCTCTGGGGCCAACGTCCTGACTTTC. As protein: CASSLMASGANVLTF.

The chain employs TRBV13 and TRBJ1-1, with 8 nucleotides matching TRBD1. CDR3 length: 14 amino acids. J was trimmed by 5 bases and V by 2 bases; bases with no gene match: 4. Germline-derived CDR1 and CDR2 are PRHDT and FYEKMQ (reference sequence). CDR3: CASSLRQGRTEAFF. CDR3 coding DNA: TGTGCCAGCAGCTTAAGACAGGGGAGAACTGAAGCTTTCTTT.

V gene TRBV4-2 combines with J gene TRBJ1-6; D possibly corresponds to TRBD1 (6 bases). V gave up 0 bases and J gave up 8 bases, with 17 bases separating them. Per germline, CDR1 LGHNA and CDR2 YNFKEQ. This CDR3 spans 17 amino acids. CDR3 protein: CASSQDNQGLLDSPLHF. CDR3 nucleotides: TGTGCCAGCAGCCAAGATAACCAGGGGTTGTTGGATTCACCCCTCCACTTT.

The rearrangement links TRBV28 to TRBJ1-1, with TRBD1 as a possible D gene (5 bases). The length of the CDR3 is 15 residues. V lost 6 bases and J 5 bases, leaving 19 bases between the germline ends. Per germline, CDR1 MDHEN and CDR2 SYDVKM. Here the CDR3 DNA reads TGTGCCAGCAGCACGCGGCTAAGGGGCCTTACTGAAGCTTTCTTT. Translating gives CASSTRLRGLTEAFF.

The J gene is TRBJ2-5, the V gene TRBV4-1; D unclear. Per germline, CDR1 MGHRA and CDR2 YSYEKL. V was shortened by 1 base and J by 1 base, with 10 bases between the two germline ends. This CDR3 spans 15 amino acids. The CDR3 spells CASSQGQLIQETQYF. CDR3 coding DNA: TGCGCCAGCAGCCAAGGCCAACTGATCCAAGAGACCCAGTACTTC.

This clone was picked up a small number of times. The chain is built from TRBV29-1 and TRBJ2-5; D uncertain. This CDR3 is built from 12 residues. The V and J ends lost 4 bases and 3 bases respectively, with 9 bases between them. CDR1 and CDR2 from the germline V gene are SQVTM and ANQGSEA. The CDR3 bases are TGCAGCGTTGTTCCACGAGAAGAGACCCAGTACTTC. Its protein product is CSVVPREETQYF.

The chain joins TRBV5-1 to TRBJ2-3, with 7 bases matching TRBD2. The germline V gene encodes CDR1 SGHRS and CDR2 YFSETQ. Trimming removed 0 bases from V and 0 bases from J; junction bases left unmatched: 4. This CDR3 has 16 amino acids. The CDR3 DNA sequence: TGCGCCAGCAGCTTGGAGGTAGCGGGTAGCACAGATACGCAGTATTTT. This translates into CASSLEVAGSTDTQYF.

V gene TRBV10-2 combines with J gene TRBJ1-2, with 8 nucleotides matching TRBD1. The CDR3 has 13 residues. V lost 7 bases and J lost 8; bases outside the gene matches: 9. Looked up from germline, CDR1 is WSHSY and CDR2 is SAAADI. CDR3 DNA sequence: TGCGCCAGCACAGGACAGGGCAGCGGCGGCTACACCTTC. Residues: CASTGQGSGGYTF.

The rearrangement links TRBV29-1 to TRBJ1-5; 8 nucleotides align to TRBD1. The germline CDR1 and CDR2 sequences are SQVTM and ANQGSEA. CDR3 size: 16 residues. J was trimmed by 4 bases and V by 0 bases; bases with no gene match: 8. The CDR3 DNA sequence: TGCAGCGTTGAAGACAAGCAGGGGGCAGGGAATCAGCCCCAGCATTTT. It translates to CSVEDKQGAGNQPQHF.

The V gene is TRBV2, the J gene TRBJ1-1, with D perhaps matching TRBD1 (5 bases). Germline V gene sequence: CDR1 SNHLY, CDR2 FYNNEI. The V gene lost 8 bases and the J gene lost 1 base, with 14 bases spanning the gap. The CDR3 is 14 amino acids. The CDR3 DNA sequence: TGTGCCAGCGGCCACTACAGGACGAACACTGAAGCTTTCTTT. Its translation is CASGHYRTNTEAFF. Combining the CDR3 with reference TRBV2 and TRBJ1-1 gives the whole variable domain EPEVTQTPSHQVTQMGQEVILRCVPISNHLYFYWYRQILGQKVEFLVSFYNNEISEKSEIFDDQFSVERPDGSNFTLKIRSTKLEDSAMYFCASGHYRTNTEAFFGQGTRLTVV.

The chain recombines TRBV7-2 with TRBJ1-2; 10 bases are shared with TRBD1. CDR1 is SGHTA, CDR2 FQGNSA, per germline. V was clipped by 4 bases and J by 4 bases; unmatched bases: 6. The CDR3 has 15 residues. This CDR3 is CASSSGTGDAYGYTF. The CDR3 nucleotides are TGTGCCAGCAGCTCCGGGACAGGGGATGCCTATGGCTACACCTTC.

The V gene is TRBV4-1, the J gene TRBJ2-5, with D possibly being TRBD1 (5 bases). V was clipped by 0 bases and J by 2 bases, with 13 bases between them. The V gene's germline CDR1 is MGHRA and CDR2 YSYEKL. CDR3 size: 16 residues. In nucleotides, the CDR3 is TGCGCCAGCAGCCAAGATACCCCCCCAGGGCAAGAGACCCAGTACTTC. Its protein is CASSQDTPPGQETQYF.

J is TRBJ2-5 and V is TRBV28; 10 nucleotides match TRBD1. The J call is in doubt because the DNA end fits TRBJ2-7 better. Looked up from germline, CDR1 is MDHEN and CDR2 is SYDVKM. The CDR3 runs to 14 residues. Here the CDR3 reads CASDRTGGTYEQYF. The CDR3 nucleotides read TGTGCCAGTGATCGGACAGGGGGTACATACGAGCAGTACTTC.

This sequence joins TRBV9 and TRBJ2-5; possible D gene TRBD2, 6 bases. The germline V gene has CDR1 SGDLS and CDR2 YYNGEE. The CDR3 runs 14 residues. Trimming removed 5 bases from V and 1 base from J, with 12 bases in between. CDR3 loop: CASSPPGVQETQYF. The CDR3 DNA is TGTGCCAGCAGTCCTCCGGGGGTCCAAGAGACCCAGTACTTC. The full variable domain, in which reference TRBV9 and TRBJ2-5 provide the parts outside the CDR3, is DSGVTQTPKHLITATGQRVTLRCSPRSGDLSVYWYQQSLDQGLQFLIQYYNGEERAKGNILERFSAQQFPDLHSELNLSSLELGDSALYFCASSPPGVQETQYFGPGTRLLVL.

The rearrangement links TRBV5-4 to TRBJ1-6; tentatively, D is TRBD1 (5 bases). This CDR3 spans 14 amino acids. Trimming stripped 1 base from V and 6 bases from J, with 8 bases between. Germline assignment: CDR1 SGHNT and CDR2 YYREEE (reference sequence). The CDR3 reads CASSLRQFNSPLHF. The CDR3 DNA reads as TGTGCCAGCAGCTTGAGACAGTTTAATTCACCCCTCCACTTT.

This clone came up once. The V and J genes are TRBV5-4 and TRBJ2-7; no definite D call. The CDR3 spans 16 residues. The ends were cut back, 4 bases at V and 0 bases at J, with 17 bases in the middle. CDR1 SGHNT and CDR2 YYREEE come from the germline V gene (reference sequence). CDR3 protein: CASSPSRLLNSYEQYF. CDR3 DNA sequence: TGTGCCAGCAGCCCAAGTAGACTCCTGAACTCCTACGAGCAGTACTTC.

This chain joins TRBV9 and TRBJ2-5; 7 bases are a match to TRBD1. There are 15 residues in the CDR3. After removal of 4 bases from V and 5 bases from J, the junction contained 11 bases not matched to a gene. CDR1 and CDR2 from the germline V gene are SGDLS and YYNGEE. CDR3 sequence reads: CASSPRQGSSETQYF. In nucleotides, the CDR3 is TGTGCCAGCAGCCCCCGACAGGGCTCGTCGGAGACCCAGTACTTC.

The CDR3 region is CASSLEGMGGYTF. CDR3 DNA: TGCGCCAGCAGCTTGGAGGGGATGGGTGGCTACACCTTC. The V and J genes are TRBV5-1 and TRBJ1-2, with D perhaps TRBD1 (5 bases). V was clipped by 0 bases and J by 7 bases, with 10 bases between them. There are 13 residues in the CDR3. From germline, CDR1 is SGHRS and CDR2 YFSETQ.

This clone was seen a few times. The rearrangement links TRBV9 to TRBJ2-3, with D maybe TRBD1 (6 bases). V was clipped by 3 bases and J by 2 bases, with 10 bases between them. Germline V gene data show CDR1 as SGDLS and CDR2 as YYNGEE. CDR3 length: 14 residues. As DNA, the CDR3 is TGTGCCAGCAGCGGGACAGTATTCACAGATACGCAGTATTTT. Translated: CASSGTVFTDTQYF. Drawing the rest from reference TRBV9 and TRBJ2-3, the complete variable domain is DSGVTQTPKHLITATGQRVTLRCSPRSGDLSVYWYQQSLDQGLQFLIQYYNGEERAKGNILERFSAQQFPDLHSELNLSSLELGDSALYFCASSGTVFTDTQYFGPGTRLTVL.

The CDR3 DNA is TGTGCCTGGAGTTTGGACAGGGGACGTGAAGCTTTCTTT. It translates to CAWSLDRGREAFF. V is TRBV30 and J is TRBJ1-1, with TRBD1 matching over 9 bases. The germline V gene encodes CDR1 GTSNPN and CDR2 SVGIG (reference sequence). The CDR3 has 13 amino acids. V shed 2 bases, J shed 7 bases, and the junction held 5 bases outside the gene matches.